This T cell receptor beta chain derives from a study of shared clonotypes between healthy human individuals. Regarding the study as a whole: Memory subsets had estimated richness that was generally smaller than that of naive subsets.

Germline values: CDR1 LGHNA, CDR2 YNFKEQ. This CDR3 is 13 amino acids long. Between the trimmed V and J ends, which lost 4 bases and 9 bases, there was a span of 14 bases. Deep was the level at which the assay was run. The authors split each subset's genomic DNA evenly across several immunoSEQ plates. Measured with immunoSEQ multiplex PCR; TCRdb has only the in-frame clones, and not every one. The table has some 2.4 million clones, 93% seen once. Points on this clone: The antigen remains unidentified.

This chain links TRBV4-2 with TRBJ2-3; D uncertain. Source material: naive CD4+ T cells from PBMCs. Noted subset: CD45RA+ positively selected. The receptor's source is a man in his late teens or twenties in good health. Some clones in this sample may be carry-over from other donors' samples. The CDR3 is CASSLSSLGTQYF. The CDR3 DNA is TGTGCCAGCAGCCTATCTAGTCTGGGAACGCAGTATTTT.